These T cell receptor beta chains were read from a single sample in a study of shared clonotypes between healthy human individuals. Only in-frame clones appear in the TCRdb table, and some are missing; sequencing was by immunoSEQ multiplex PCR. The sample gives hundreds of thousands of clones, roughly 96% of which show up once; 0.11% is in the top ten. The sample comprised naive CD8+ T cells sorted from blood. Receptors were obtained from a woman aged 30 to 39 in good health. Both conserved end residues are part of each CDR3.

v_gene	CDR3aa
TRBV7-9	CASSRSELETGNTIYF
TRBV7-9	CASSLDGSYEQYF
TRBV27	CASGQGANTEAFF
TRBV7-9	CASSLVGVGDTQYF
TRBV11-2	CASSFGRGANYGYTF
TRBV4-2	CASSRGSGREHEQFF
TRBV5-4	CASSFRGGETQYF
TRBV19	CASRLDISSYEQYF
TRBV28	CASSAEVSNQPQHF
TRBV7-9	CASSLPGLGRETQYF
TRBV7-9	CASSVWVSSSTDTQYF
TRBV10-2	CASKSSYNEQFF
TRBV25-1	CASSEGGYEQYF
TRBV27	CASSLTLVSAEQYF
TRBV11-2	CASSLVVGGSEQYF
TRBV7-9	CASSQGDTIYF
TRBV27	CASSLEAANTDTQYF
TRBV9	CASSVEGEQFF
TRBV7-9	CASSPGTGTMLTEAFF
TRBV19	CASGDRQYSLSLFF
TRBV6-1	CASSEGGTGVSYEQYF
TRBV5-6	CASSLGRYSYEQYF
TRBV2	CASGRGEEDTQYF
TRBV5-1	CASSPKWADEQFF
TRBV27	CASRVGVGEQYF
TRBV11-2	CASSLGTVYEQYF
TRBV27	CASSFSPRVGQETQYF
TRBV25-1	CASSEALLTDTQYF
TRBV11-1	CASSGLIAQYF
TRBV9	CASSTTGDTQYF
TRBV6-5	CASRQLYRGLNEQYF
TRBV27	CASSRLGRGEKLFF
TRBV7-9	CASTHRADLSTQYF
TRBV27	CASSATSGSSREQFF
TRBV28	CASSLSPGKTYEQYF
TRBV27	CASSRTSGSQDGNEQYF
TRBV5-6	CASSRTGLVVTGELFF
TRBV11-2	CASSLEFGGSFEQYF
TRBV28	CASSLSIPLGLKEYEQYF
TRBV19	CAVGAGSLNQPQHF
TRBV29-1	CSVARGQSYEQYF
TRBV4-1	CASSHLETSRDEQYF
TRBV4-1	CASSQVPTDTQYF
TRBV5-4	CASSLEGEWVKNIQYF
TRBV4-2	CASNGQGTATNEKLFF
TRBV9	CASSVGTVGLGEQFF
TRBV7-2	CASSLDSSYEQYF
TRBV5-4	CASSLPGERGLAYGYTF
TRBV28	CASSLFPGGRIEETQYF
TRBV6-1	CASSEAIYPHVPSYEQYF
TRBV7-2	CASSLIRSYEQYF
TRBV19	CASSRREPGMNTEAFF
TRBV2	CASSEGTGGDGYTF